In this sample, the clone carrying this T cell receptor (beta chain) turned up many times. Its antigen is not known. This specimen comes from a study of response to subunit inactivated influenza vaccine. Study-level findings and limits: Authors suggested each seasonal flu vaccination may recruit only limited numbers of new T cells.

The V end was cut by 6 bases, the J end by 3 bases, with 15 bases between. The germline V gene has CDR1 SGHNT and CDR2 YENEEA. The CDR3 is 14 amino acids. One entry per CDR3 protein results from TCRdb running MiXCR on the RT-PCR reads. The sample holds under 200,000 distinct CDR3 sequences; 9.5% to 13% are singletons and the top ten take over 10%. The material sequenced was non-naive T cells sorted from PBMCs, taken roughly 48 days after vaccination. The chain has TRBV11-3 and TRBJ2-7; D might be TRBD1 (5 bases). The receptor's source is a man aged 50 to 60 who received an inactivated influenza vaccine. CDR3 DNA: TGTGCCAGCAGACCGGGCAGGGTTCTCTACGAGCAGTACTTC. The encoded protein is CASRPGRVLYEQYF.